The TCR beta chain under discussion was sequenced for a study of PD-L1 blockade in urothelial cancer. In its sample, this clone was seen a few times. The CDR3 length is 15 residues. The germline V and J ends were trimmed by 3 bases and 5 bases, with 16 bases remaining between them. Germline V lookup: CDR1 LNHDA, CDR2 SQIVND (reference sequence). Only in-frame clones appear in the TCRdb table, and some are missing; sequencing was by immunoSEQ multiplex PCR. The data contain under 30,000 clones, roughly 80% of them singletons. The rearrangement uses TRBV19 and TRBJ1-1; D may be TRBD1 (6 bases). Sequencing used PBMCs, obtained around atezolizumab (anti-PD-L1) treatment. The origin of this receptor is a man aged 45-65 years with urothelial cancer. CDR3 protein: CASSIRRTVWTEAFF. The CDR3 DNA reads TGTGCCAGTAGTATCCGACGGACAGTCTGGACTGAAGCTTTCTTT.